This TCR beta chain was captured in a study of shared clonotypes between healthy human individuals. The protocol was immunoSEQ multiplex PCR, while the TCRdb copy is restricted to in-frame clones and leaves out a portion. The data contain about 1 million clones, about 75% of them singletons. The germline V gene has CDR1 MNHEY and CDR2 SMNVEV (reference sequence). The CDR3 length is 14 residues. V gave up 6 bases and J gave up 7 bases; unmatched junction bases: 9. This TCR was recovered from a man aged 18 to 30 in good health. The chain is built from TRBV27 and TRBJ2-7, with 10 bases identical to TRBD1. The sample consisted of memory CD4+ T cells sorted from blood. Subset defined: CD45RA-negative fraction. CDR3 DNA sequence: TGTGCCAGCAGCCGGGACAGGGGAGCGGGTGAGCAGTACTTC. It encodes CASSRDRGAGEQYF.